The 7 T cell receptor beta chains below come from one sample, sequenced in a study of EBV T-cell therapy then PD-1 blockade in nasopharyngeal carcinoma. As to treatment: AdE1-LMPpoly-expanded autologous EBV-specific T-cell therapy followed by anti-PD-1 nivolumab. TCRdb's table, derived via immunoSEQ multiplex PCR, lists solely in-frame clones and lacks some. The sample carries 20,000 to 25,000 clones, 82% recorded once. Antigen specificity for these receptors is unknown. The material was CD8+ T cells from blood, obtained at day -245 from a patient whose treatment included autologous EBV-specific T cells and nivolumab. The origin of the receptors is a man aged 35 to 55 with nasopharyngeal carcinoma.

The chain employs TRBV25-1 and TRBJ1-1; perhaps TRBD1 as D (5 bases). This CDR3 has 17 residues. Trimming cost V 1 base and J 1 base, with 16 bases left between them. Germline CDR1 and CDR2: MGHDK and SYGVNS. This chain's CDR3 is CASSESKGNEWNTEAFF. The CDR3 region has the DNA TGTGCCAGCAGTGAATCCAAGGGGAATGAATGGAACACTGAAGCTTTCTTT.

This clone was seen just once. The chain uses TRBV28 and TRBJ1-4, with D possibly being TRBD1 (5 bases). This CDR3 contains 16 residues. Trimming took off 1 base at V and 4 bases at J, with 13 bases between the two ends. CDR1 is MDHEN and CDR2 is SYDVKM in the germline V gene. CDR3 bases: TGTGCCAGCAGTTTATTTGGGGCAGGCCTTAATGAAAAACTGTTTTTT. Encoded protein: CASSLFGAGLNEKLFF. The full variable domain, its missing parts supplied by reference TRBV28 and TRBJ1-4, is DVKVTQSSRYLVKRTGEKVFLECVQDMDHENMFWYRQDPGLGLRLIYFSYDVKMKEKGDIPEGYSVSREKKERFSLILESASTNQTSMYLCASSLFGAGLNEKLFFGSGTQLSVL.

The chain combines TRBV9 with TRBJ1-4; TRBD1 agrees at 9 bases. Germline loops: CDR1 SGDLS, CDR2 YYNGEE. The CDR3 loop spans 15 amino acids. V trimming: 4 bases; J trimming: 7 bases; junction bases outside the gene matches: 8. The CDR3 coding sequence is TGTGCCAGCAGCCCGGAGGACAGGGGCGGTGAAAAACTGTTTTTT. Its protein is CASSPEDRGGEKLFF.

The chain employs TRBV9 and TRBJ2-3, with no clear D. This CDR3 comprises 12 residues. Germline CDR1 is SGDLS and CDR2 is YYNGEE. V was cut by 1 base and J by 6 bases, with 6 bases left in between. The CDR3: CASSVHPDTQYF. In DNA form, the CDR3 reads TGTGCCAGCAGCGTACACCCGGATACGCAGTATTTT.

The rearrangement uses TRBV9 and TRBJ1-4; 7 bases are a match to TRBD1. The V and J ends lost 4 bases and 5 bases, in that order; junction bases with no gene match: 11. This CDR3 is built from 16 residues. The germline V gene encodes CDR1 SGDLS and CDR2 YYNGEE. CDR3 in amino acids: CASSLGATGQNEKLFF. The CDR3 DNA reads TGTGCCAGCAGCTTAGGGGCTACGGGACAGAATGAAAAACTGTTTTTT.

The chain has TRBV5-4 and TRBJ2-7; TRBD2 aligns across 9 bases. The V segment lost 0 bases and the J segment 5 bases; nucleotides outside the gene matches: 3. The CDR3 loop spans 14 amino acids. The germline CDR1 and CDR2 sequences are SGHNT and YYREEE (reference sequence). The CDR3 sequence is CASSLGGGANEQYF. The CDR3 DNA sequence: TGTGCCAGCAGCTTGGGCGGGGGGGCAAACGAGCAGTACTTC. Variable domain in full (rest from reference TRBV5-4 and TRBJ2-7): ETGVTQSPTHLIKTRGQQVTLRCSSQSGHNTVSWYQQALGQGPQFIFQYYREEENGRGNFPPRFSGLQFPNYSSELNVNALELDDSALYLCASSLGGGANEQYFGPGTRLTVT.

CDR3 amino acids: CASSLADGRYSGNTIYF. The DNA for the CDR3 is TGTGCCAGCAGCTTAGCTGACGGCCGTTACTCTGGAAACACCATATATTTT. This rearrangement joins TRBV7-6 to TRBJ1-3; no definite D call. Germline CDR1 is SGHVS and CDR2 is FNYEAQ. This CDR3 spans 17 amino acids. V gave up 0 bases and J gave up 0 bases, with 12 bases separating them.